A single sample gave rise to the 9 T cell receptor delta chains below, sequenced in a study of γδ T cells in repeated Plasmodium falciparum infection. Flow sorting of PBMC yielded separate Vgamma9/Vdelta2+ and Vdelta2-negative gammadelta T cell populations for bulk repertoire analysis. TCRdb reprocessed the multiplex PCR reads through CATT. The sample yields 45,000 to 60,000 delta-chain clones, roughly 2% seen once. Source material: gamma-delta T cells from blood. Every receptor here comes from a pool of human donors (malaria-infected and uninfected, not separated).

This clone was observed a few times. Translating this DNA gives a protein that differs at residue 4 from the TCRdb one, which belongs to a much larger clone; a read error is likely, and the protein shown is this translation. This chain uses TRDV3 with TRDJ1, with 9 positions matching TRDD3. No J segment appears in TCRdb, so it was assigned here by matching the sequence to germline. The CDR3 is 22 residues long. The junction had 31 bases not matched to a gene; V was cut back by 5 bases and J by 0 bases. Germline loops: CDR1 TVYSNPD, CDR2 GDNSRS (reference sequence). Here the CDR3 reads CALLRGPSGLGIRVWYTDKLIF. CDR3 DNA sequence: TGTGCCCTCCTGCGGGGACCTTCCGGTTTGGGGATACGCGTTTGGTACACCGATAAACTCATCTTT.

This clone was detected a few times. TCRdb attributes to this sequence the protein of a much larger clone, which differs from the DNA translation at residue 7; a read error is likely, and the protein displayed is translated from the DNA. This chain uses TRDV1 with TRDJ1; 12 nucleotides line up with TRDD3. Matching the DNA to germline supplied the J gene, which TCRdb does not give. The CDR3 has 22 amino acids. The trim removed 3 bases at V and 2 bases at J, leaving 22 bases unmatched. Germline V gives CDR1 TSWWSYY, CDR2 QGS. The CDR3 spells CALGDSCLTYWGIQIRTDKLIF. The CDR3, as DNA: TGTGCTCTTGGGGACTCATGCCTTACGTACTGGGGGATACAAATCAGGACCGATAAACTCATCTTT.

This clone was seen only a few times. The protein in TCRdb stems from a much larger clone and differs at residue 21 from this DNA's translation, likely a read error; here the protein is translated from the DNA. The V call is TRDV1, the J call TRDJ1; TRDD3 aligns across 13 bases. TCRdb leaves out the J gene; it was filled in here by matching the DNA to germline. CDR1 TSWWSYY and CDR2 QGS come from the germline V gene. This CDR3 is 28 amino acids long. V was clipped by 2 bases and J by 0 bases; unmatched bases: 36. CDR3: CALGEWRLRSIVEDTYWGIRPYTDKLIF. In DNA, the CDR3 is TGTGCTCTTGGGGAATGGCGCCTACGAAGTATTGTAGAGGATACTTACTGGGGGATACGGCCGTACACCGATAAACTCATCTTT.

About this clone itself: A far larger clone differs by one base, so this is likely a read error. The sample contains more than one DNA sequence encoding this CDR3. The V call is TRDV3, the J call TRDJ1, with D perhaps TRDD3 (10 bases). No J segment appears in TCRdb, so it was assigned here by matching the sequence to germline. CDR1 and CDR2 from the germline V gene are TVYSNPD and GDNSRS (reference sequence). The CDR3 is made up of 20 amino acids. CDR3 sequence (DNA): TGTGCTTCTAGCCCTTCCTACGATACGTTTACTGGGGGATACACCGATAAACTCATCTTT. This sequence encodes CASSPSYDTFTGGYTDKLIF.

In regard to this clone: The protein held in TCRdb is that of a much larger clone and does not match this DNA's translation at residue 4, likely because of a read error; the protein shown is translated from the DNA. CDR3 sequence: CACNTKGGSTDKLIF. The CDR3 nucleotides are TGTGCCTGTAACACAAAGGGGGGATCCACCGATAAACTCATCTTT. The chain carries TRDV2 and TRDJ1, with 7 positions matching TRDD3. Germline CDR1 is GEAIGNYY and CDR2 is EKD. The CDR3 totals 15 residues.

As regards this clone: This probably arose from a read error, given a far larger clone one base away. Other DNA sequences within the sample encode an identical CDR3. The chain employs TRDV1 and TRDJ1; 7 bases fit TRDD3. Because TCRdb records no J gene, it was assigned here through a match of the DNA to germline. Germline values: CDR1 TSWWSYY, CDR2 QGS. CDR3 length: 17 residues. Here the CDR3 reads CALDALSWGSHTDKLIF. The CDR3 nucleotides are TGCGCTCTCGACGCTCTATCGTGGGGGAGTCACACCGATAAACTCATCTTT.

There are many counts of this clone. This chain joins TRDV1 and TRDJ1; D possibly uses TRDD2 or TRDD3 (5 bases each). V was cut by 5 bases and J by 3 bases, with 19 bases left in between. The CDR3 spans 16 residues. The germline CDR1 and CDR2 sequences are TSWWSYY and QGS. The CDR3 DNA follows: TGTGCTCTTGGGCTATTCCTCAGGGATGGGGCCGATAAACTCATCTTT. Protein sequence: CALGLFLRDGADKLIF.

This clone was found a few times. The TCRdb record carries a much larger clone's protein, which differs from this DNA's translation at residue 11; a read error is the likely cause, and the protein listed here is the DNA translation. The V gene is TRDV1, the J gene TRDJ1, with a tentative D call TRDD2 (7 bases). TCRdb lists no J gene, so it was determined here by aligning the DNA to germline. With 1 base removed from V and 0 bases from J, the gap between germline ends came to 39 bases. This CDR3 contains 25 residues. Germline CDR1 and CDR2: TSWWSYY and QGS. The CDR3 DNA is TGTGCTCTTGGGGAACCTCATTTCCTACGGAGTTCGTTACGCTGGGGAGCCTCCTACACCGATAAACTCATCTTT. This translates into CALGEPHFLRSSLRWGASYTDKLIF.

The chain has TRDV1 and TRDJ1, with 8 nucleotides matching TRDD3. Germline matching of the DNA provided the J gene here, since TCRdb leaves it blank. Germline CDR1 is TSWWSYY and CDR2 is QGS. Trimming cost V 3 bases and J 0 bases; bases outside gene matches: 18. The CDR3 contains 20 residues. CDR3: CALGDPNIYWGAPYTDKLIF. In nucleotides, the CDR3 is TGTGCTCTTGGGGACCCGAACATTTACTGGGGGGCCCCCTACACCGATAAACTCATCTTT.